The 5 T cell receptor beta chains below come from one sample, sequenced in a study of early T cells in non-severe SARS-CoV-2 infection. TCRdb re-derived calls from the 5' RACE reads in MiXCR, one entry per CDR3 protein. The sample has 20,000 to 25,000 distinct CDR3 sequences; about 3.8% are singletons. Sequenced input: whole blood. The receptor set was obtained from an adult who was a healthcare worker with PCR-confirmed SARS-CoV-2 infection or an uninfected control (not recorded which).

This clonotype ranks as medium-sized. CDR3 residues: CASSLRQGARPDTEAFF. In DNA form, the CDR3 reads TGCGCCAGCAGCCTTCGACAGGGGGCACGGCCAGACACTGAAGCTTTCTTT. This chain connects TRBV5-1 to TRBJ1-1, with 10 nucleotides matching TRBD1. CDR1 SGHRS and CDR2 YFSETQ come from the germline V gene. With 4 bases clipped from V and 3 bases from J, the junction kept 12 bases outside the gene matches. CDR3 length equals 17 residues.

Ten or more counts support this clonotype. The chain has TRBV7-9 and TRBJ2-3; D gene unclear. The V end lost 5 bases, the J end lost 6 bases, and 9 bases lay between the germline ends. In germline, CDR1 is SEHNR, CDR2 FQNEAQ (reference sequence). There are 12 residues in the CDR3. The CDR3 coding sequence is TGTGCCAGCAGCCCCTCCTCGGATACGCAGTATTTT. Translation: CASSPSSDTQYF.

This clonotype was seen at least ten times. The V call is TRBV27, the J call TRBJ2-5; TRBD2 matches 11 bases. The germline V gene has CDR1 MNHEY and CDR2 SMNVEV (reference sequence). The CDR3 runs to 14 residues. V was pared by 4 bases and J by 4 bases, with 2 bases of the junction left unmatched. For the CDR3, the DNA is TGTGCCAGCAGTTCGGGACTAGCGGTAGAGACCCAGTACTTC. This gives the protein CASSSGLAVETQYF.

This clonotype has at least ten counts. CDR3 sequence: CASSPSTGSGANVLTF. Here the CDR3 DNA reads TGTGCCAGCTCACCATCGACAGGGTCCGGGGCCAACGTCCTGACTTTC. This chain links TRBV18 with TRBJ2-6; 7 bases are a match to TRBD1. The CDR3 runs to 16 residues. Germline V gives CDR1 KGHSH, CDR2 LQKENI. The V and J ends lost 2 bases and 4 bases, in that order; junction bases with no gene match: 5.

Many counts were recorded for this clonotype. This chain links TRBV12-3 or TRBV12-4 with TRBJ1-2; D unclear. The CDR3 is 12 amino acids. V was pared by 6 bases and J by 6 bases, with 11 bases between. The CDR3 spells CASSLDPHGYTF. The CDR3 DNA sequence: TGTGCCAGCAGCCTAGACCCCCATGGCTACACCTTC.